These T cell receptor beta chains were read from a single sample in a study of cytomegalovirus exposure and HLA in healthy donors. Using immunoSEQ multiplex PCR, the repertoire was profiled, and TCRdb retains in-frame clones only, with some absent. The sample holds around 91,000 clones, roughly 83% seen once. Sequenced input: PBMCs. The source of these receptors is a man younger than 30 in good health and CMV-seronegative. CDR3s include the opening cysteine and the closing phenylalanine or tryptophan. D genes are given only for firm matches. Not every row has a clone size; where given, it reads once, few, many or a size class.

clone size	V gene	J gene	D gene	CDR3 DNA	CDR3 protein
.	TRBV30	TRBJ1-1	TRBD1	TGTGCCTGGATTGATACAGGGGACACTGAAGCTTTCTTT	CAWIDTGDTEAFF
.	TRBV11-2	TRBJ1-1	TRBD1	TGTGCCAGCAGCTTAGAAGGGGGCGCCATGAACACTGAAGCTTTCTTT	CASSLEGGAMNTEAFF
few	TRBV19	TRBJ2-7	.	TGTGCCAGTAGACGACAGGCCACGGGGCCCGAGCAGTACTTC	CASRRQATGPEQYF
.	TRBV5-1	TRBJ2-7	TRBD2	TGCGCCAGCAGCCCTCCGGGGCTAGCGGGAGCCTACGAGCAGTACTTC	CASSPPGLAGAYEQYF
.	TRBV4-2	TRBJ2-1	.	TGTGCCAGCAGCCACGGAGGATCCTACAATGAGCAGTTCTTC	CASSHGGSYNEQFF
.	TRBV9	TRBJ1-1	.	TGTGCCAGCAGCGCCCGGGGGGGTATGAACACTGAAGCTTTCTTT	CASSARGGMNTEAFF
once	TRBV9	TRBJ2-1	TRBD2	TGTGCCAGCAGCTATGGGGGGAGCGGGAGGGCTGACAATGAGCAGTTCTTC	CASSYGGSGRADNEQFF
.	TRBV7-9	TRBJ1-1	.	TGTTCCAGCAGCGAGACAGGATTAGGAGCTTTCTTT	CSSSETGLGAFF
.	TRBV30	TRBJ2-5	.	TGTGCCTGGTTATCCGAGACCCAGTACTTC	CAWLSETQYF
once	TRBV9	TRBJ2-2	TRBD1	TGTGCCAGCAGCGTAGCGGGGACAGGTTCCACCGGGGAGCTGTTTTTT	CASSVAGTGSTGELFF
.	TRBV11-3	TRBJ2-1	.	TGTGCCAGCAGCATTTCGTGGAGCTCCTACAATGAGCAGTTCTTC	CASSISWSSYNEQFF
.	TRBV30	TRBJ1-5	.	TGTGCCTGGAGCGGTCAGGGAAATCAGCCCCAGCATTTT	CAWSGQGNQPQHF
.	TRBV30	TRBJ1-5	.	TGTGCCTGGAGTAGTCGGCTGGGCTTTAGCAATCAGCCCCAGCATTTT	CAWSSRLGFSNQPQHF
few	TRBV30	TRBJ1-5	.	TGTGCCTGGAGTCGTGGACAAGAAAATCAGCCCCAGCATTTT	CAWSRGQENQPQHF
once	TRBV11-2	TRBJ2-7	.	TGTGCCAGCAGCCCCCTCCACGAGCAGTACTTC	CASSPLHEQYF
.	TRBV2	TRBJ2-1	TRBD2	TGTGCCAGCAGGGGAACTAGCGGCTCCTACAATGAGCAGTTCTTC	CASRGTSGSYNEQFF
.	TRBV5-5	TRBJ1-5	TRBD1	TGTGCCAGCAGCCTCGATCCGGGACAGGGACATCAGCCCCAGCATTTT	CASSLDPGQGHQPQHF
once	TRBV6-5	TRBJ2-1	.	TGTGCCAGCAGTTACTCAGGGGGTGAGGGGAATGAGCAGTTCTTC	CASSYSGGEGNEQFF
once	TRBV6-6	TRBJ2-2	TRBD2	TGTGCCAGCAGTTACTCGGCTAGCGGAAACACCGGGGAGCTGTTTTTT	CASSYSASGNTGELFF
.	TRBV30	TRBJ2-3	.	TGTGCCTGGGGTGGGGCCCCCACAGATACGCAGTATTTT	CAWGGAPTDTQYF
.	TRBV10-3	TRBJ2-1	TRBD2	TGTGCCATCTCCACGGTGACCGGGGGGTCCAATGAGCAGTTCTTC	CAISTVTGGSNEQFF
.	TRBV6-6	TRBJ1-2	TRBD1	TGTGCCAGCAGTCTCAGGGGGGATGGTGGCTACACCTTC	CASSLRGDGGYTF
.	TRBV6-5	TRBJ1-1	.	TGTGCCAGCAGTTACGTGGGGGGCACTGAAGCTTTCTTT	CASSYVGGTEAFF
.	TRBV4-3	TRBJ2-7	.	TGCGCCAGCAGCCGAGCAGGGGCGGGAGAAAGCCCGGGGTTAGGCAACGAGCAGTACTTC	CASSRAGAGESPGLGNEQYF
.	TRBV30	TRBJ1-1	.	TGTGCCTGGAGTGTAAGGATGGTGGGCAACACTGAAGCTTTCTTT	CAWSVRMVGNTEAFF
.	TRBV5-4	TRBJ1-1	.	TGTGCCAGCAGCCGAACCCTGACAGGGAACACTGAAGCTTTCTTT	CASSRTLTGNTEAFF
few	TRBV2	TRBJ2-7	TRBD2	TGTGCCAGCAGTGAACGGGGGGAGGGCTACGAGCAGTACTTC	CASSERGEGYEQYF
.	TRBV29-1	TRBJ1-5	TRBD1	TGCAGCGTTCGCGGACAGGCCGTCAATCAGCCCCAGCATTTT	CSVRGQAVNQPQHF